This T cell receptor beta chain derives from a study of tumor-infiltrating lymphocytes in primary liver carcinoma. This clonotype was detected many times. The tissue used was unsorted bulk material of 20-30 mg. RNA and DNA were co-extracted from it with the AllPrep DNA/RNA mini kit. Patients were chronically HBV-infected and treatment-naive. This CDR3 comprises 12 residues. The V end was cut by 3 bases, the J end by 2 bases, with 4 bases between. Constant-region priming of approximately 500 ng total RNA yielded TCR beta cDNA. Three nested multiplex PCR rounds, a slightly modified ARM-PCR, produced the libraries for TCR beta. Primers for the first two PCR rounds were TRBV1-TRBV30 forward primers and a C-beta reverse primer (about 9 cycles per round). TCRdb processed the multiplex PCR reads anew with MiXCR; each CDR3 protein has one entry. This table has 44,000 or so distinct CDR3 sequences, 70% to 85% appearing once.

The specimen sequenced was liver tumor tissue from sampling region 5. Subset described: tumor region T5, tumor centre. The chain is built from TRBV12-3 or TRBV12-4 and TRBJ1-2, with no clear D. This receptor was taken from a man aged 35 to 55 with primary liver carcinoma and hepatitis B virus infection. The CDR3 region is CASSFQNYGYTF. The CDR3 DNA reads TGTGCCAGCAGTTTTCAGAACTATGGCTACACCTTC.